Each of the 2 T cell receptor beta chains below was sequenced from the same sample in a study of T cells in Graves' hyperthyroidism and ophthalmopathy. Template material for amplifying TCR beta CDR3 regions consisted of RNA transcripts. First-round RT-PCR with HTBI primers amplified the TCR CDR3 region. TCRdb reanalysed the multiplex PCR reads using MiXCR and keeps one entry per CDR3 protein. The sample lists around 420,000 distinct CDR3 sequences; 15% to 19% were seen once. The sample taken for sequencing was blood. Receptors originate from a woman younger than 30 with Graves' hyperthyroidism.

Ten or more counts support this clonotype. V usage is TRBV20-1 and J usage is TRBJ1-5; the D is unclear. Per germline, CDR1 DFQATT and CDR2 SNEGSKA (reference sequence). The CDR3 covers 16 residues. With 0 bases removed from V and 3 bases from J, the gap between germline ends came to 15 bases. The CDR3 DNA reads as TGCAGTGCTAGAGATTGGAAAGGGAGGGCCAATCAGCCCCAGCATTTT. Translating it yields CSARDWKGRANQPQHF.

This clonotype has just a few counts. The chain uses TRBV5-1 and TRBJ2-3, with D unresolved. The CDR3 runs 17 residues. Germline values: CDR1 SGHRS, CDR2 YFSETQ. The V and J ends lost 4 bases and 6 bases respectively, with 24 bases between them. DNA of the CDR3: TGCGCCAGCAGCGCCCCCGGCTGGGCCACCCCTACGGATACGCAGTATTTT. Its protein product is CASSAPGWATPTDTQYF.